Presented here are 8 T cell receptor beta chains from one specimen sequenced in a study of breast tumors, draining lymph nodes, adjacent tissues. TCRdb recomputed calls from the multiplex PCR reads with MiXCR, one row per CDR3 protein. The sample records about 230,000 distinct CDR3 sequences, 32% being singletons. Breast cancer patients provided tissue from their axillary draining lymph nodes. The material sequenced was axillary lymph node tissue. The source is a female donor with breast cancer. Some clones in this sample may be carry-over from other donors' samples.

This clonotype was counted many times. The chain recombines TRBV28 with TRBJ2-3, with 13 bases matching TRBD2. Germline V gene lookup returns CDR1 MDHEN and CDR2 SYDVKM. This CDR3 is built from 15 residues. Germline trimming cut 6 bases from V and 9 bases from J; bases unmatched to any gene: 9. The CDR3 DNA reads as TGTGCCAGCAGCCCTACTAGCGGGAGGGCCGAAACGCAGTATTTT. Its translation is CASSPTSGRAETQYF.

This clonotype was seen a single time. The junction does not match germline at one end; this may be a read error. This rearrangement joins TRBV5-1 to TRBJ2-5; tentatively, D is TRBD2 (6 bases). The tail of the sequence fits TRBJ2-1 better, so the J call may be wrong. In germline, CDR1 is SGHRS, CDR2 YFSETQ. The CDR3 totals 13 residues. This CDR3 is CASRWGGNNDQFF. Here the CDR3 DNA reads TGCGCCAGCAGGTGGGGCGGGAACAATGACCAGTTCTTC.

There are many counts of this clonotype. The CDR3 region has the DNA TGCAGTGCTAGAGGGGCTGGGACAGGATTTAACTATGGCTACACCTTC. Its translation is CSARGAGTGFNYGYTF. The chain links TRBV20-1 to TRBJ1-2; 8 bases are shared with TRBD1. The junction had 8 bases not matched to a gene; V was cut back by 1 base and J by 1 base. CDR3 length: 16 residues. In germline, CDR1 is DFQATT, CDR2 SNEGSKA (reference sequence).

This chain connects TRBV4-1 to TRBJ2-1; 7 bases map to TRBD1. CDR3 length: 13 residues. Germline V gives CDR1 MGHRA, CDR2 YSYEKL. Losses at the gene ends were 4 bases for V and 5 bases for J; bases not matched to a gene: 2. The CDR3 DNA is TGCGCCAGCAGCCCGGACAGGAACAATGAGCAGTTCTTC. This gives the protein CASSPDRNNEQFF.

This clonotype was seen many times. The chain recombines TRBV30 with TRBJ1-2, with 8 bases identical to TRBD1. The CDR3 has 13 residues. Germline CDR1 GTSNPN, CDR2 SVGIG (reference sequence). With 0 bases clipped from V and 6 bases from J, the junction kept 3 bases outside the gene matches. The chain's CDR3 is CAWSVQQGDGYTF. The CDR3 DNA is TGTGCCTGGAGTGTACAACAGGGGGATGGCTACACCTTC.

In this sample, this clonotype turned up many times. This sequence joins TRBV20-1 and TRBJ2-1; TRBD1 matches 9 bases. The V segment lost 4 bases and the J segment 3 bases; nucleotides outside the gene matches: 7. This CDR3 has 15 amino acids. Germline V CDR1 and CDR2: DFQATT, SNEGSKA (reference sequence). CDR3: CSATPPDRGYNEQFF. CDR3 in DNA: TGCAGTGCTACCCCTCCGGACAGGGGCTACAATGAGCAGTTCTTC.

The chain couples TRBV19 to TRBJ1-6; 9 bases agree with TRBD1. V shed 1 base and J 13 bases; nucleotides not matched to a gene: 8. Germline CDR1 reads LNHDA; CDR2 reads SQIVND (reference sequence). The CDR3 is 15 residues long. The CDR3 DNA reads as TGTGCCAGTAGTATAGTCGGGACAGGGAATTTCCCCCTCCACTTT. Amino acids: CASSIVGTGNFPLHF.

This clonotype was counted many times. The CDR3 does not end in the conserved phenylalanine or tryptophan, so this is likely a read error. This rearrangement joins TRBV7-2 to TRBJ2-7; TRBD1 agrees at 10 bases. J gave up 4 bases and V 3 bases, and 3 bases lay outside the gene matches. The germline V gene encodes CDR1 SGHTA and CDR2 FQGNSA. There are 14 residues in the CDR3. The CDR3 region has the DNA TGTGCCAGCAGCTTGCGACAGGGGGCGTACGAGCAGTACTCC. Its protein is CASSLRQGAYEQYS.